This TCR beta chain comes out of a study of control samples from healthy donors and cancer patients. The CDR3 spans 15 residues. The germline V gene has CDR1 SGHKS and CDR2 YYEKEE (reference sequence). With 2 bases clipped from V and 3 bases from J, the junction kept 4 bases outside the gene matches. Measured with immunoSEQ multiplex PCR; TCRdb has only the in-frame clones, and not every one. The repertoire consists of roughly 90,000 clones, with around 80% occurring once and the leading ten covering approximately 9.8%. The chain joins TRBV5-5 to TRBJ2-7; TRBD1 aligns across 11 bases. The specimen was blood. This sequence was found in a woman aged 60-75 years in good health. The CDR3 here is CASSLIGTGGYEQYF. The CDR3 DNA reads TGTGCCAGCAGCTTAATCGGGACAGGGGGCTACGAGCAGTACTTC.